The entry that follows covers one T cell receptor beta chain sequence. Antigen unknown. The data belong to a study of T cells after posttransplantation cyclophosphamide. Study-level findings and limits: Recipient CMV seropositivity and CMV reactivation strongly tracked TRB clonality.

Produced via immunoSEQ multiplex PCR; TCRdb's table is partial and in-frame only. The sample is made up of 36,000 or so clones, none counted only once. Germline CDR1 SQVTM, CDR2 ANQGSEA. V was pared by 5 bases and J by 1 base, with 11 bases between. The length of the CDR3 is 13 residues. V usage is TRBV29-1 and J usage is TRBJ1-1; D is uncertain. Material: PBMCs. The source of this sequence is a girl aged 10-17 years in good health, CMV-negative, and a related stem cell transplant donor. The CDR3 nucleotides read TGCAGCGTTCTACAATACAGGAACACTGAAGCTTTCTTT. Translating it yields CSVLQYRNTEAFF. The full variable domain, in which reference TRBV29-1 and TRBJ1-1 provide the parts outside the CDR3, is SAVISQKPSRDICQRGTSLTIQCQVDSQVTMMFWYRQQPGQSLTLIATANQGSEATYESGFVIDKFPISRPNLTFSTLTVSNMSPEDSSIYLCSVLQYRNTEAFFGQGTRLTVV.